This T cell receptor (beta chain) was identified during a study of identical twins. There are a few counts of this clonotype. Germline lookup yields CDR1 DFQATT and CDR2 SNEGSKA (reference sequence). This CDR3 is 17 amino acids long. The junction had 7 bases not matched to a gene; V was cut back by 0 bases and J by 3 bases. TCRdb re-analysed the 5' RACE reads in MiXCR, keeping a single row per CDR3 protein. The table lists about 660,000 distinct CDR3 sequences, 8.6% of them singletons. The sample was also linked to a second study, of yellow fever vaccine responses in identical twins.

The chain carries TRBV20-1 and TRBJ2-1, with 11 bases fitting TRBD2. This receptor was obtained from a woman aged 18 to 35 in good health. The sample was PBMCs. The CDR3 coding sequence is TGCAGTGCTAGAGACCATAGCGGGAGGGAACTCTACAATGAGCAGTTCTTC. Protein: CSARDHSGRELYNEQFF.